Below are 17 T cell receptor beta chains sequenced from a single sample in a study of control samples from healthy donors and cancer patients. Data came from immunoSEQ multiplex PCR; TCRdb stores just in-frame clones and leaves some out. Among about 41,000 clones listed, about 94% were seen once. Material for sequencing was blood. These receptors were taken from a man aged 55 to 70 in good health.

CDR3 in DNA: TGTGCCAGCACCAGTTATAGCGGGAGGTCCTACGAGCAGTACTTC. Translation: CASTSYSGRSYEQYF. The chain couples TRBV2 to TRBJ2-7; TRBD2 aligns across 10 bases. Germline V gene lookup returns CDR1 SNHLY and CDR2 FYNNEI. V trimming: 7 bases; J trimming: 1 base; junction bases outside the gene matches: 7. This CDR3 has 15 residues.

The chain joins TRBV11-3 to TRBJ2-1; tentatively, D is TRBD2 (6 bases). The CDR3 runs to 15 residues. Trimming shortened V by 7 bases and J by 5 bases, and 18 bases separated the two germline ends. CDR1 and CDR2 from the germline V gene are SGHNT and YENEEA. The CDR3 bases are TGTGCCAGCACCGCTAGCGACTACTTAGACAATGAGCAGTTCTTC. It translates to CASTASDYLDNEQFF.

This clone showed up just a few times. This chain joins TRBV30 and TRBJ2-3, with 9 positions matching TRBD2. The length of the CDR3 is 14 residues. V lost 5 bases to trimming and J lost 5 bases; unmatched junction nucleotides: 8. The germline V gene encodes CDR1 GTSNPN and CDR2 SVGIG (reference sequence). In DNA, the CDR3 is TGTGCCTGGGATAGCGGGAGTTCAGGAGATACGCAGTATTTT. Its protein product is CAWDSGSSGDTQYF.

The chain employs TRBV18 and TRBJ1-6, with D possibly TRBD1 on 6 matching bases. Deletions cut 2 bases from V and 8 bases from J, with 13 bases between. CDR3 length: 15 amino acids. Germline V lookup: CDR1 KGHSH, CDR2 LQKENI. Written as DNA, the CDR3 is TGTGCCAGCTCACCAATCGGGGGCGCAGATTCACCCCTCCACTTT. Translating gives CASSPIGGADSPLHF.

The J gene is TRBJ2-5, the V gene TRBV24-1, with D perhaps being TRBD1 or TRBD2 (6 bases each). Germline assignment: CDR1 KGHDR and CDR2 SFDVKD. The CDR3 covers 17 residues. V lost 0 bases and J lost 4, with 17 bases in between. The CDR3 loop reads CATSDLRYSEGGETQYF. In DNA form, the CDR3 reads TGTGCCACCAGTGATTTGCGGTACAGTGAGGGGGGAGAGACCCAGTACTTC.

The chain uses TRBV7-2 and TRBJ2-2; D call uncertain. Germline CDR1 reads SGHTA; CDR2 reads FQGNSA. The CDR3 spans 11 residues. The ends were cut back, 6 bases at V and 6 bases at J, with 5 bases in the middle. The CDR3 spells CASSLPGELFF. The CDR3 region has the DNA TGTGCCAGCAGTCTCCCCGGGGAGCTGTTTTTT.

The chain has TRBV29-1 and TRBJ1-1; weak D call: TRBD1 (6 bases). The V and J ends lost 8 bases and 5 bases respectively, with 15 bases between them. CDR3 length equals 12 residues. Looked up from germline, CDR1 is SQVTM and CDR2 is ANQGSEA. The DNA of the CDR3 is TGCAGCAGTAGGGGGGATACGACTGAAGCTTTCTTT. Its translation: CSSRGDTTEAFF.

This clone was recorded once. The chain links TRBV27 to TRBJ2-1; D is perhaps TRBD1 or TRBD2 (6 bases each). The CDR3 sequence is 17 residues long. Germline lookup yields CDR1 MNHEY and CDR2 SMNVEV (reference sequence). The germline V and J ends were trimmed by 3 bases and 6 bases, with 21 bases remaining between them. CDR3 region: CASSFGGRAGPRNEQFF. The CDR3 nucleotides read TGTGCCAGCAGTTTTGGGGGCAGGGCGGGACCCCGCAATGAGCAGTTCTTC.

The gene calls are TRBV29-1 and TRBJ2-7; unclear D gene. V lost 3 bases and J lost 4, with 7 bases in between. The CDR3 covers 11 residues. Germline lookup yields CDR1 SQVTM and CDR2 ANQGSEA. The CDR3 loop is CSVDLGYEQYF. The CDR3 nucleotides read TGCAGCGTTGATCTGGGATACGAGCAGTACTTC.

Only one count was recorded for this clone. The chain employs TRBV19 and TRBJ1-4, with D perhaps matching TRBD1 (5 bases). The germline gives CDR1 LNHDA, CDR2 SQIVND (reference sequence). The CDR3 extends over 15 amino acids. Trimming removed 3 bases at V and 4 bases at J, with 12 bases between. The CDR3 DNA is TGTGCCAGTAGTATTCAGGGTTGGGGTAATGAAAAACTGTTTTTT. Encoded protein: CASSIQGWGNEKLFF.

The chain has TRBV10-2 and TRBJ2-2; 8 bases fit TRBD2. V lost 8 bases to trimming and J lost 8 bases; unmatched junction nucleotides: 7. The CDR3 totals 13 residues. Germline V gene data show CDR1 as WSHSY and CDR2 as SAAADI. The CDR3 here is CASWVTSEGELFF. Here the CDR3 DNA reads TGCGCCAGCTGGGTGACTAGCGAGGGGGAGCTGTTTTTT.

The chain couples TRBV25-1 to TRBJ2-7; possible D gene TRBD1, 5 bases. With 4 bases removed from V and 2 bases from J, the gap between germline ends came to 12 bases. This CDR3 has 14 residues. Germline V gives CDR1 MGHDK, CDR2 SYGVNS. CDR3 nucleotide sequence: TGTGCCAGCAGTGCTGACGACAGACCCTACGAGCAGTACTTC. Amino acids: CASSADDRPYEQYF.

The chain employs TRBV30 and TRBJ2-1; D is possibly TRBD1 or TRBD2 (5 bases each). V was cut by 1 base and J by 4 bases, with 8 bases left in between. The CDR3 has 13 residues. Per germline, CDR1 GTSNPN and CDR2 SVGIG (reference sequence). CDR3 sequence reads: CAWSGGSYNEQFF. As DNA, the CDR3 is TGTGCCTGGAGTGGGGGGTCTTACAATGAGCAGTTCTTC.

J is TRBJ1-1 and V is TRBV25-1, with D hard to call. The germline V gene has CDR1 MGHDK and CDR2 SYGVNS. There are 13 residues in the CDR3. V lost 6 bases and J 6 bases, leaving 14 bases between the germline ends. The CDR3 bases are TGTGCCAGCAGCTGGGGAGGGAGCGCTGAAGCTTTCTTT. Encoded protein: CASSWGGSAEAFF.

This clone has only one observation. The chain recombines TRBV11-3 with TRBJ1-3; perhaps TRBD1 as D (5 bases). The CDR3 runs to 18 residues. CDR1 and CDR2 from the germline V gene are SGHNT and YENEEA. Trimming pared 1 base from V and 0 bases from J, leaving 16 bases between. The CDR3 reads CASSLGGLGRTSGNTIYF. CDR3 bases: TGTGCCAGCAGCTTAGGGGGGTTGGGACGCACCTCTGGAAACACCATATATTTT.

The chain links TRBV12-3 or TRBV12-4 to TRBJ1-4, with D unclear. This CDR3 contains 13 residues. The V gene lost 6 bases and the J gene lost 7 bases, with 12 bases spanning the gap. The CDR3, as DNA: TGTGCCAGCAGCCTCCGGTTAGGTGAAAAACTGTTTTTT. Its translation is CASSLRLGEKLFF.

The J gene is TRBJ1-4, the V gene TRBV18; D unclear. Per the germline V gene, CDR1 is KGHSH and CDR2 is LQKENI. Trimming stripped 8 bases from V and 2 bases from J, with 21 bases between. The CDR3 totals 17 residues. This CDR3 is CASRRTGNLGTNEKLFF. As DNA, the CDR3 is TGTGCCAGCAGAAGGACTGGCAACCTTGGGACTAATGAAAAACTGTTTTTT.